This entry concerns a single T cell receptor beta chain. TCRdb's copy holds only in-frame clones and misses some; the assay was immunoSEQ multiplex PCR. The table has about 690,000 clones, 90% seen once. This sample was taken from a study of shared clonotypes between healthy human individuals. V shed 5 bases, J shed 1 base, and the junction held 10 bases outside the gene matches. Germline values: CDR1 SGHVS, CDR2 FQNEAQ. The length of the CDR3 is 18 residues. The sequenced material came from memory CD8+ T cells from PBMCs. Noted subset: CD45RO+ cells pooled with CCR7-negative TemRA cells. This sequence joins TRBV7-8 and TRBJ2-1, with TRBD2 matching 11 bases. The receptor was derived from a man between 18 and 35 years old in good health. Some clones in this sample may be carry-over from other donors' samples. The CDR3 loop reads CASSTKGLADNSYNEQFF. CDR3 DNA: TGTGCCAGCAGCACCAAGGGACTAGCGGACAATTCCTACAATGAGCAGTTCTTC.